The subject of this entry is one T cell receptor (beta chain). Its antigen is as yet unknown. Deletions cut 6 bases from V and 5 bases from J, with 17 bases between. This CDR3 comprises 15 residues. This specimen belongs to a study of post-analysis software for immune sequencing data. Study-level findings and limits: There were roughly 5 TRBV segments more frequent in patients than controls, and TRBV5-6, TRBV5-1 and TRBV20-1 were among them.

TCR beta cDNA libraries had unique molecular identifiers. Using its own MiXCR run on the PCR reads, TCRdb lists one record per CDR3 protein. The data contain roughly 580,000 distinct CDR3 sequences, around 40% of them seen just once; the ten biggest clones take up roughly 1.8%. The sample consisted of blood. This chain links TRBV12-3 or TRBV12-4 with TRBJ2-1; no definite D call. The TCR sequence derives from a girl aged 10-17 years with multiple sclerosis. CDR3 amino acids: CASSPSVPLNNEQFF. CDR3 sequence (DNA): TGTGCCAGCAGCCCGTCAGTGCCGCTAAACAATGAGCAGTTCTTC.